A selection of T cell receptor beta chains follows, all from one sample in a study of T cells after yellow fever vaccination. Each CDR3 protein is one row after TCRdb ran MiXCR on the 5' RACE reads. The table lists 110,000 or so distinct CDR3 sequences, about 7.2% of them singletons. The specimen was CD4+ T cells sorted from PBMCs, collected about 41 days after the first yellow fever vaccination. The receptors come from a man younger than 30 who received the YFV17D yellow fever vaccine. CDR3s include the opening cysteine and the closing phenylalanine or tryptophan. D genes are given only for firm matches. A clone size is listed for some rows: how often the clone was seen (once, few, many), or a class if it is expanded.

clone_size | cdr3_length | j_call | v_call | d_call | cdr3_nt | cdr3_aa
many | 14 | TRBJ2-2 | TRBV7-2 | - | TGTGCCAGCAGCTTTAACAGGCTAACCGGGGAGCTGTTTTTT | CASSFNRLTGELFF
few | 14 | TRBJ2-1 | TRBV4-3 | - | TGCGCCAGCAGCCAAGAGCGGGTTCATGGTGAGCAGTTCTTC | CASSQERVHGEQFF
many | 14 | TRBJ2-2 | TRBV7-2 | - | TGTGCCAGCACCCTGGGTCCGAACACCGGGGAGCTGTTTTTT | CASTLGPNTGELFF
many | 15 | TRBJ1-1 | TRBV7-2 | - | TGTGCCAGCGCCGCTGGGGGTATGATGAACACTGAAGCTTTCTTT | CASAAGGMMNTEAFF
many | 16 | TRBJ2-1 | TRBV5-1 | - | TGCGCCAGCAGCCCGGATGGCCAGAGCTCCTACAATGAGCAGTTCTTC | CASSPDGQSSYNEQFF
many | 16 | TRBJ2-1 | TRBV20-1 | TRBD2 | TGCAGTGCTTTTCATAGCGGGGGGGCGGTCTACAATGAGCAGTTCTTC | CSAFHSGGAVYNEQFF
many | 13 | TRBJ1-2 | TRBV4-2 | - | TGTGCCAGCACCCTCGGACAGCGCTATGGCTACACCTTC | CASTLGQRYGYTF
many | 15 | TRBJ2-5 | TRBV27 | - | TGTGCCAGCAGTGCCGATTTGGGGGGTCCAGATACCCAGTACTTC | CASSADLGGPDTQYF
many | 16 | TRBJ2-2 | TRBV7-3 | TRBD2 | TGTGCCAGCAGCTTAGTAGGAGCGGGGGGCACCGGGGAGCTGTTTTTT | CASSLVGAGGTGELFF
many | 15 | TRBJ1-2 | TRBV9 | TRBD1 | TGTGCCAGCAGCCCACGGACAGGGAGTAGCTATGGCTACACCTTC | CASSPRTGSSYGYTF
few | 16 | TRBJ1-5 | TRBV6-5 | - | TGTGCCAGCAGCCGCGTTGCAGGGTCGGGCAATCAGCCCCAGCATTTT | CASSRVAGSGNQPQHF
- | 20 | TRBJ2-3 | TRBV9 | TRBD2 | TGTGCCAGCAGCGCAACGATACTAGCGGGGGGGCCCGTCAGCACAGATACGCAGTATTTT | CASSATILAGGPVSTDTQYF
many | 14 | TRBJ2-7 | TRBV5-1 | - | TGCGCCAGCAGCTTGGTGGCGGGTACCTACGAGCAGTACTTC | CASSLVAGTYEQYF
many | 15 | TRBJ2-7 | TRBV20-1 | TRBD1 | TGCAGTGCGACCAGGGACAGGGACAGAACCTACGAGCAGTACTTC | CSATRDRDRTYEQYF
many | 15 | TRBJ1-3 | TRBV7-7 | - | TGTGCCAGCAGCTTAACTTGGGGTATTGAAAACACCATATATTTT | CASSLTWGIENTIYF
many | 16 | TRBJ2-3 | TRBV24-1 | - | TGTGCCACCAGTGATTGGACTGCGGACGGCACAGATACGCAGTATTTT | CATSDWTADGTDTQYF
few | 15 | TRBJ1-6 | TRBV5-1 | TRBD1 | TGCGCCAGCAGCCCCGGGGGACAGGGTTGGTCACCCCTCCACTTT | CASSPGGQGWSPLHF
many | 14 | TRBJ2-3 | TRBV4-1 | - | TGCGCCAGCAGCCAAACGGGTTCCACAGATACGCAGTATTTT | CASSQTGSTDTQYF
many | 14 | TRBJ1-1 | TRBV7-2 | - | TGTGCCAGCAGCCAAAGACGGGGGTTCGTCGGAGCTTTCTTT | CASSQRRGFVGAFF
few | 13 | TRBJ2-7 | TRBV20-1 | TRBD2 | TGCAGCGTGAAGCGGGGGCCGACCTACGAGCAGTACTTC | CSVKRGPTYEQYF
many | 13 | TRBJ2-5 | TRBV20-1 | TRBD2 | TGCAGTGCTGTTAGCGGGGCCCAAGAGACCCAGTACTTC | CSAVSGAQETQYF
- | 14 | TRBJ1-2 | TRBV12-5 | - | TGTGCTAGTGGTTTGGTCCGGGGCTATAATGGCTACACCTTC | CASGLVRGYNGYTF